This note documents a single TCR beta chain sequence. The sample comes from a study of OX40 agonist ivuxolimab in advanced cancers. The V and J ends lost 6 bases and 2 bases respectively, with 16 bases between them. The CDR3 is 15 residues long. CDR1 and CDR2 (germline): LGHNA, YSLEER. Some clones are missing from TCRdb's copy, which holds only in-frame ones; the method was immunoSEQ multiplex PCR. The repertoire includes about 79,000 clones, roughly 90% of them detected once, and around 0.53% sits in the top ten. This specimen was CD4+ or CD8+ T cells sorted from blood, taken in a trial of the OX40 agonist ivuxolimab. The chain carries TRBV4-3 and TRBJ1-2; weak D call: TRBD1 (5 bases). This TCR derives from an adult with an advanced solid tumor such as melanoma, head and neck, liver or kidney cancer. The CDR3 region is CASRQQDQGNYGYTF. Here the CDR3 DNA reads TGCGCCAGCAGACAACAGGACCAGGGAAACTATGGCTACACCTTC.